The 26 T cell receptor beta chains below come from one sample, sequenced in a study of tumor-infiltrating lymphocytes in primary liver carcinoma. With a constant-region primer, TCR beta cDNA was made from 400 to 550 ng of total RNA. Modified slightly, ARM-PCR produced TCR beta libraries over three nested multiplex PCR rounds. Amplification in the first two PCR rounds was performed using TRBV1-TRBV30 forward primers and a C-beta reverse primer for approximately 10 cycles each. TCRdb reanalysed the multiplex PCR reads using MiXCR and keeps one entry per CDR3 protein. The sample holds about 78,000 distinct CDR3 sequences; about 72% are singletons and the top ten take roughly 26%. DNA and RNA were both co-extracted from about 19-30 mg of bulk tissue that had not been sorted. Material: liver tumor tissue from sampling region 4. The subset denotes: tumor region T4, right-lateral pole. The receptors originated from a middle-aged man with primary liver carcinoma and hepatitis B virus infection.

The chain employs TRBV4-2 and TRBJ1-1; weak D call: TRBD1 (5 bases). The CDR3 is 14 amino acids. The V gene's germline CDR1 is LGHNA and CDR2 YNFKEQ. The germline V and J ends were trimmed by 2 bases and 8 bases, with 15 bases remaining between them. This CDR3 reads CASSQNAGPREAFF. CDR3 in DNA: TGTGCCAGCAGCCAAAATGCGGGGCCCCGGGAAGCTTTCTTT.

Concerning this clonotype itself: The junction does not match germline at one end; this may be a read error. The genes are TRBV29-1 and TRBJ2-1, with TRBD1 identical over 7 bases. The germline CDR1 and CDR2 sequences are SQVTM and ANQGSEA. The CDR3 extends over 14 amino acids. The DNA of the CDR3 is TGCAGCGTTGAACCTACAGGGGCCTACTATGAGCAGTTCTTC. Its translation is CSVEPTGAYYEQFF.

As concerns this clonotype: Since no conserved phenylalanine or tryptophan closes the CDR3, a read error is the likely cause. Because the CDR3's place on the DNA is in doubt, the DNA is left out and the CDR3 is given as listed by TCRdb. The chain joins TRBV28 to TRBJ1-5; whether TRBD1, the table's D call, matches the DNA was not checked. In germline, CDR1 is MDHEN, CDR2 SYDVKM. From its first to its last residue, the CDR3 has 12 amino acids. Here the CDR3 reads CASSSSGTLRHS.

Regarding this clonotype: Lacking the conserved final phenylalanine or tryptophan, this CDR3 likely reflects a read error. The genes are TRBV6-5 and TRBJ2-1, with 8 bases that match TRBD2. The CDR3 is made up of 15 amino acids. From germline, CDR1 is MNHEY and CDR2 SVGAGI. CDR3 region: CAGSYGSGSYNEQFL. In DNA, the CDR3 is TGTGCCGGCAGTTACGGGAGCGGGAGCTACAATGAGCAGTTCCTC.

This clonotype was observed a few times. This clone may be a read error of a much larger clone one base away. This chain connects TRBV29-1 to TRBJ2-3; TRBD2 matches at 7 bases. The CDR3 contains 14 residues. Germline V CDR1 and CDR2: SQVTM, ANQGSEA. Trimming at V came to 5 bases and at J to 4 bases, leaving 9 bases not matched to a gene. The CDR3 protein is CSVRAGEVSDTQYF. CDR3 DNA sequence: TGCAGCGTTAGGGCGGGAGAGGTATCAGATACGCAGTATTTT.

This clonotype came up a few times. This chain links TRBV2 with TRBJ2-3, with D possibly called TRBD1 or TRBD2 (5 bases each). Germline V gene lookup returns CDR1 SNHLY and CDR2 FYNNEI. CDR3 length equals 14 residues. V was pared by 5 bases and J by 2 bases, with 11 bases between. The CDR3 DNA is TGTGCCAGCAGTAACCGGGACCTCACAGATACGCAGTATTTT. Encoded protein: CASSNRDLTDTQYF. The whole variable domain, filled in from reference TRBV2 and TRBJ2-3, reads EPEVTQTPSHQVTQMGQEVILRCVPISNHLYFYWYRQILGQKVEFLVSFYNNEISEKSEIFDDQFSVERPDGSNFTLKIRSTKLEDSAMYFCASSNRDLTDTQYFGPGTRLTVL.

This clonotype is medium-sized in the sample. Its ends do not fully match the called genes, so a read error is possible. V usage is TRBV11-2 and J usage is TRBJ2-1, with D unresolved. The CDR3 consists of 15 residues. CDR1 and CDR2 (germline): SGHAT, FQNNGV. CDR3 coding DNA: TGTGCCAGCAGCTTAGAGCGGATCTCCTCCAATGAGCAGTTCTTC. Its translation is CASSLERISSNEQFF.

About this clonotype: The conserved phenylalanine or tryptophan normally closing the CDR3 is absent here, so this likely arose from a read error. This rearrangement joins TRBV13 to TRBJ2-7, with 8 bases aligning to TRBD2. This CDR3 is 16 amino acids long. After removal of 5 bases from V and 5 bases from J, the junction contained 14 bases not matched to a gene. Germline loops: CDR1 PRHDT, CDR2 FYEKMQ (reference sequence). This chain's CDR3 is CASSSGGLGALHEQYS. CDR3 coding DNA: TGTGCCAGCAGCAGCGGGGGATTGGGGGCACTCCACGAGCAGTACTCC.

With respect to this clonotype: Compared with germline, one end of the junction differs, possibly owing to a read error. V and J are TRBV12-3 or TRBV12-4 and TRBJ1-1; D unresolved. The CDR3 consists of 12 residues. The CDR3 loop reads CVSSAGNTEAFF. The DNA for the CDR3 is TGTGTCAGCAGCGCAGGGAACACTGAAGCTTTCTTT.

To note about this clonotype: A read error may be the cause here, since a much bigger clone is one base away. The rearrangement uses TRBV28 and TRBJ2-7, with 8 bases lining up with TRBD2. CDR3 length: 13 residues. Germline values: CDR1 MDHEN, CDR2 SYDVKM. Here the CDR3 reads CVSSLAGHREQYF. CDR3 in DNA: TGTGTCAGCAGTTTAGCGGGGCATAGGGAGCAGTACTTC.

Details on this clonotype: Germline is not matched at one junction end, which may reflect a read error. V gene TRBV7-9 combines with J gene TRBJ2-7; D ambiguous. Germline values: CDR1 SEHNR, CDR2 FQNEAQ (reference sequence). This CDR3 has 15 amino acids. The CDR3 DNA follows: TGCGCCAGCAGCTTAGAAGGGCACTTATCCGACGAGCAGTACTTC. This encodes CASSLEGHLSDEQYF.

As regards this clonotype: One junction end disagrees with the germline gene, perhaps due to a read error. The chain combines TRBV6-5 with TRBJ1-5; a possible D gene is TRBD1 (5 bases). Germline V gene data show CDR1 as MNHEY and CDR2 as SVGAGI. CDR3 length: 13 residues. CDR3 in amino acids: CAVGDRSNQPQHF. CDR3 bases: TGTGCCGTCGGGGACCGTAGCAATCAGCCCCAACATTTT.

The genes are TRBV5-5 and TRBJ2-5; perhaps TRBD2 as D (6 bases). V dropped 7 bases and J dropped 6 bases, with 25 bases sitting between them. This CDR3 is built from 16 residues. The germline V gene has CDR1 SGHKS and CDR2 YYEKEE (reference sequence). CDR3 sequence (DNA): TGTGCCAGCGCCACTACTGTGCTTACAGGAGGGCAGACCCAGTACTTC. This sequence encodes CASATTVLTGGQTQYF.

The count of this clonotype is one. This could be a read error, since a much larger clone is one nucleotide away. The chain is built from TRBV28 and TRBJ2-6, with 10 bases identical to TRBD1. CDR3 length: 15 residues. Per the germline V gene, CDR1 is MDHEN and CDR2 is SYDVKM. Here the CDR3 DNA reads TGTGCCAGCAGAAGACAGGGGGCTGGGGTCAACGTCCTGACTTTC. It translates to CASRRQGAGVNVLTF.

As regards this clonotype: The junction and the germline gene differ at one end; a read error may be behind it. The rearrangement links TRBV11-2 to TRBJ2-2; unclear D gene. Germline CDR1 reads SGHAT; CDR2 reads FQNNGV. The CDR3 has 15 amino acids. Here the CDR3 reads CTSSLVGRSTGELFF. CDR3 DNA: TGTACCAGCAGCTTAGTTGGACGGAGCACCGGGGAGCTGTTTTTT.

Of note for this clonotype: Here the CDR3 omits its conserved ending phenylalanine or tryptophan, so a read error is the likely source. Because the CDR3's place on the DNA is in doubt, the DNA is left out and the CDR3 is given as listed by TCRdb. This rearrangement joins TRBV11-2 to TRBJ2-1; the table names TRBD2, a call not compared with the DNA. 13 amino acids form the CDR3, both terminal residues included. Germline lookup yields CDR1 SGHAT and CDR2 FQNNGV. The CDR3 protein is CASNRGSGSERFY.

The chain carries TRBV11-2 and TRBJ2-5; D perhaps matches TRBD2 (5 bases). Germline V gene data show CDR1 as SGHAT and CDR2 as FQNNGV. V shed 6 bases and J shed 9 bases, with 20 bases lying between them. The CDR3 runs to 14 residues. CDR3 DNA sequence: TGTGCCAGCAGTTCAACGGGGATATTAGTGTCCCAGTACTTC. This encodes CASSSTGILVSQYF.

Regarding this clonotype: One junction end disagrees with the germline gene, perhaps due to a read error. The CDR3 sequence: CASGVLGRALEERYF. CDR3 nucleotides: TGTGCCAGCGGTGTCCTCGGGAGAGCCTTGGAAGAGCGGTACTTC. This sequence joins TRBV12-3 or TRBV12-4 and TRBJ2-7; tentatively, D is TRBD2 (6 bases). This CDR3 is built from 15 residues.

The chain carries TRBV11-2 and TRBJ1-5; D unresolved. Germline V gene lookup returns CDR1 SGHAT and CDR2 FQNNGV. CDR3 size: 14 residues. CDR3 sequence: CACSAGRFPEPQHF. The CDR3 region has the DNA TGTGCTTGCAGCGCCGGACGGTTTCCCGAGCCCCAGCATTTT. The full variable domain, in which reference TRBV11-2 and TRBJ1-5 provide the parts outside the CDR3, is EAGVAQSPRYKIIEKRQSVAFWCNPISGHATLYWYQQILGQGPKLLIQFQNNGVVDDSQLPKDRFSAERLKGVDSTLKIQPAKLEDSAVYLCACSAGRFPEPQHFGDGTRLSIL.

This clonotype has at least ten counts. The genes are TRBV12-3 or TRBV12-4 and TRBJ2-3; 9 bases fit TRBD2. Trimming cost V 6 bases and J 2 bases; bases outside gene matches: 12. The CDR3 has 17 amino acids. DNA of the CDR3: TGTGCCAGCAGACCAACGACTAGCGGTATTTACACAGATACGCAGTATTTT. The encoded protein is CASRPTTSGIYTDTQYF.

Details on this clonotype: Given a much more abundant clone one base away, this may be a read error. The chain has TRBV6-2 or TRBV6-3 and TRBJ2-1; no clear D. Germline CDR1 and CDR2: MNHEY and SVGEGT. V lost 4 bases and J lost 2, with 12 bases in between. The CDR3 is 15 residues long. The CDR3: CASSCGASTYNEQFF. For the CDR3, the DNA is TGTGCCAGCAGTTGCGGCGCCAGCACCTACAATGAGCAGTTCTTC.

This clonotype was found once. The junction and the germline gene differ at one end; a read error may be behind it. The CDR3 loop reads CGSGLMNSPLHF. CDR3 DNA: TGTGGCAGCGGCTTAATGAATTCACCCCTCCACTTT. The chain joins TRBV7-8 to TRBJ1-6; D remains ambiguous. Germline V gene lookup returns CDR1 SGHVS and CDR2 FQNEAQ. The CDR3 sequence is 12 residues long.

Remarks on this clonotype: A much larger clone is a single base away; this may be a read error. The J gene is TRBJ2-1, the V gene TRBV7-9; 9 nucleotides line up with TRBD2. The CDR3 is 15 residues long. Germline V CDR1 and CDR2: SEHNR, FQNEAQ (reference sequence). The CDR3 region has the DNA TGTGCCAGCCAGCCTAGAGCGGGAGGTACGAATGAGCAGCTCTTC. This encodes CASQPRAGGTNEQLF.

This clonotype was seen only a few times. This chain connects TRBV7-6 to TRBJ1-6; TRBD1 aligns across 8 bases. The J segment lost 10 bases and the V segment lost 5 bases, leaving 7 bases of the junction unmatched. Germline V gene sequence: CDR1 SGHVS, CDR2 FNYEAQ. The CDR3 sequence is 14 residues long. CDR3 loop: CASSPTGGGSPLHF. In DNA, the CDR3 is TGTGCCAGCAGCCCTACAGGGGGTGGGTCACCCCTCCACTTT.

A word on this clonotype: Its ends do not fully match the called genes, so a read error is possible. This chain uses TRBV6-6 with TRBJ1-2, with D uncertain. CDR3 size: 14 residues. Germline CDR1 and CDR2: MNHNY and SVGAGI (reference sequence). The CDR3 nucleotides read TGTGCCAGCTGTTACCTGGGAATCGACTATGACTACACCTTC. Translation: CASCYLGIDYDYTF.

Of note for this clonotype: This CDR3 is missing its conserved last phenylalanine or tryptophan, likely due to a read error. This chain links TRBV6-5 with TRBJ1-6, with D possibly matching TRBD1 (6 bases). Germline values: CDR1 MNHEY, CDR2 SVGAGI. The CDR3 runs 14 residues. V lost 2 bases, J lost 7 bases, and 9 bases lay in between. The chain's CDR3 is CASSYGDTNSPLHI. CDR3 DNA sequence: TGTGCCAGCAGTTACGGGGACACCAATTCACCCCTCCACATT.